These T cell receptor beta chains were read from a single sample in a study of OX40 agonist ivuxolimab in advanced cancers. Assay used: immunoSEQ multiplex PCR; TCRdb lists only in-frame clones, some missing. The sample lists 90,000 to 100,000 clones; 89% were seen once. The source material was CD4+ or CD8+ T cells sorted from blood, sampled in a trial of the OX40 agonist ivuxolimab. Receptors were obtained from an adult with an advanced solid tumor such as melanoma, head and neck, liver or kidney cancer. Both conserved end residues are part of each CDR3. D genes are given only for firm matches.

v_call	d_call	j_call	cdr3_length	cdr3_nt	cdr3_aa
TRBV20-1	.	TRBJ2-1	10	TGCAGTGCTAGGAACAATGAGCAGTTCTTC	CSARNNEQFF
TRBV19	TRBD1	TRBJ2-7	14	TGTGCCAGTAGGTTCGGGGACAGTAGCGACGAGCAGTACTTC	CASRFGDSSDEQYF
TRBV7-2	.	TRBJ1-5	14	TGTGCCAGCAGCTTACTGTCTGCGGTCGGGCCCCAGCATTTT	CASSLLSAVGPQHF
TRBV4-1	.	TRBJ1-1	13	TGCGCCAGCAGCCAAGTACGAGACACTGAAGCTTTCTTT	CASSQVRDTEAFF
TRBV9	.	TRBJ1-5	12	TGTGCCAGCAGCAGCCGGACGGGGCCCCAGCATTTT	CASSSRTGPQHF
TRBV20-1	.	TRBJ1-3	11	TGCAGTGCTAGCTCTGGGGGCCCCGTGATATTT	CSASSGGPVIF
TRBV18	.	TRBJ1-5	16	TGTGCCAGCTCACCTGCCGTCCGGGGGAGCAATCAGCCCCAGCATTTT	CASSPAVRGSNQPQHF
TRBV4-1	.	TRBJ1-2	16	TGCGCCAGCAGCCCCGCGCCGGGACACACCTCCTATGGCTACACCTTC	CASSPAPGHTSYGYTF
TRBV25-1	.	TRBJ1-4	15	TGTGCCAGCAGTGAAACGGCTCCAACTAATGAAAAACTGTTTTTT	CASSETAPTNEKLFF
TRBV9	.	TRBJ1-2	14	TGTGCCAGCAGCGTAGCTGAGGGGATCGGTGGCTACACCTTC	CASSVAEGIGGYTF
TRBV29-1	.	TRBJ1-1	14	TGCAGCGTAACATTGACAGCTATGAACACTGAAGCTTTCTTT	CSVTLTAMNTEAFF
TRBV19	.	TRBJ1-5	13	TGTGCCAGTAGTATCTCCACGGACCAGCCCCAGCATTTT	CASSISTDQPQHF
TRBV28	.	TRBJ2-3	15	TGTGCCAGCAGTTTGTTCGGGGGATCCGAGGATACGCAGTATTTT	CASSLFGGSEDTQYF
TRBV7-2	.	TRBJ2-5	13	TGTGCCAGCAGCAACGCATACCAAGAGACCCAGTACTTC	CASSNAYQETQYF
TRBV7-7	TRBD2	TRBJ2-2	15	TGTGCTAGCAGCTCGCTAGCGGGGGGCCAAGGGGAGCTGTTTTTT	CASSSLAGGQGELFF
TRBV2	TRBD1	TRBJ2-5	13	TGTGCCAGCATCGGACAGGGGCGGGAGACCCAGTACTTC	CASIGQGRETQYF